Each of the 21 T cell receptor beta chains below was sequenced from the same sample in a study of cytotoxic CD8 clonotypes in ibrutinib-treated CLL (dated by TCRdb to the early 2020s). The method was the immunoSEQ multiplex PCR assay. Entries here come from immuneACCESS through TCRdb and include only in-frame sequences with V and J called. Some clones fail to appear in such tables; in the studies checked, an unresolved V gene covers under half of the shortfall, and the cause of the remainder is unknown. The sample profile shows about 140,000 clones; approximately 77% of them were found once. The top ten clonotypes cover 25% to 35% of the sample. This sample's time point label indicates: 12 months on ibrutinib. The source was PBMCs, collected after 12 months of ibrutinib treatment. These receptors were obtained from a human donor with chronic lymphocytic leukemia.

The chain carries TRBV10-3 and TRBJ2-5, with 7 positions matching TRBD1. There are 13 residues in the CDR3. V was pared by 4 bases and J by 7 bases, with 6 bases of the junction left unmatched. CDR1 ENHRY and CDR2 SYGVKD come from the germline V gene. The CDR3 here is CAISGQGVATQYF. The CDR3 coding sequence is TGTGCCATCAGTGGACAGGGCGTGGCGACCCAGTACTTC.

This clone has ten or more counts. The V call is TRBV19, the J call TRBJ1-2; a weak D match, TRBD1 (5 bases). V lost 8 bases and J lost 2, with 9 bases in between. This CDR3 spans 12 amino acids. Germline V gene lookup returns CDR1 LNHDA and CDR2 SQIVND (reference sequence). In nucleotides, the CDR3 is TGTGCCAGTTGGACAAGAAACTATGGCTACACCTTC. As protein: CASWTRNYGYTF.

V and J are TRBV20-1 and TRBJ1-5; 8 positions agree with TRBD1. J gave up 10 bases and V 4 bases, and 3 bases lay outside the gene matches. Germline V gives CDR1 DFQATT, CDR2 SNEGSKA (reference sequence). CDR3 length: 11 residues. In DNA form, the CDR3 reads TGCAGTGCTACAGGGGGCTACCCCCAGCATTTT. Residues: CSATGGYPQHF.

The gene calls are TRBV7-2 and TRBJ2-5, with D uncertain. The better agreement between TRBJ2-7 and the DNA end casts doubt on the J call. The CDR3 length is 13 residues. CDR1 and CDR2 (germline): SGHTA, FQGNSA. CDR3 bases: TGTGCCAGCAGCTTAGCGGCTAGCTACGAGCAGTACTTC. As protein: CASSLAASYEQYF.

The V call is TRBV5-1, the J call TRBJ1-2; D unclear. The CDR3 is 14 residues long. V dropped 0 bases and J dropped 5 bases, with 11 bases sitting between them. Germline V gene sequence: CDR1 SGHRS, CDR2 YFSETQ. CDR3 loop: CASSLDLKGYGYTF. DNA of the CDR3: TGCGCCAGCAGCTTGGACCTCAAGGGATATGGCTACACCTTC.

The V and J genes are TRBV7-2 and TRBJ2-7; D remains ambiguous. CDR3 size: 15 residues. Trimming pared 1 base from V and 2 bases from J, leaving 12 bases between. Germline loops: CDR1 SGHTA, CDR2 FQGNSA. Here the CDR3 reads CASSLEYGPPYEQYF. The CDR3 DNA follows: TGTGCCAGCAGCTTAGAGTACGGGCCCCCCTACGAGCAGTACTTC.

CDR3 residues: CASSRADRGNSPLHF. CDR3 bases: TGTGCCAGCAGCCGCGCCGACAGGGGTAACTCACCCCTCCACTTT. This chain connects TRBV27 to TRBJ1-6; 8 nucleotides line up with TRBD1. Germline V gene sequence: CDR1 MNHEY, CDR2 SMNVEV (reference sequence). The CDR3 has 15 residues. Germline trimming cut 6 bases from V and 10 bases from J; bases unmatched to any gene: 11.

The genes are TRBV10-2 and TRBJ1-1; weak D call: TRBD1 (5 bases). In germline, CDR1 is WSHSY, CDR2 SAAADI. The germline V and J ends were trimmed by 9 bases and 4 bases, with 9 bases remaining between them. The CDR3 is made up of 11 amino acids. This CDR3 reads CASRGTTEAFF. The CDR3 DNA reads TGCGCCAGTCGGGGGACCACTGAAGCTTTCTTT.

This clone was counted once. The J gene is TRBJ1-2, the V gene TRBV15; D is possibly TRBD1 (6 bases). Germline CDR1 and CDR2: LNHNV and YYDKDF (reference sequence). The CDR3 spans 14 residues. The V gene lost 5 bases and the J gene lost 8 bases, with 18 bases spanning the gap. This CDR3 reads CATSPRIADRGYTF. For the CDR3, the DNA is TGTGCCACCAGCCCTCGAATCGCCGACAGGGGCTACACCTTC.

The rearrangement uses TRBV19 and TRBJ2-7; TRBD1 matches at 7 bases. This CDR3 is 14 amino acids long. Germline values: CDR1 LNHDA, CDR2 SQIVND (reference sequence). The trim removed 7 bases at V and 3 bases at J, leaving 9 bases unmatched. Here the CDR3 reads CASTGQNSLYEQYF. The CDR3 coding sequence is TGTGCCAGTACGGGACAGAATTCCCTCTACGAGCAGTACTTC.

The chain combines TRBV19 with TRBJ1-1; maybe TRBD1 (6 bases). Per the germline V gene, CDR1 is LNHDA and CDR2 is SQIVND (reference sequence). Trimming cost V 5 bases and J 6 bases, with 19 bases left between them. CDR3 length equals 15 residues. The CDR3 region has the DNA TGTGCCAGTAGTTCTTGGCGGGGGCCCGACGCTGAAGCTTTCTTT. Its protein is CASSSWRGPDAEAFF. The variable domain in full, with the rest retrieved from reference TRBV19 and TRBJ1-1, is DGGITQSPKYLFRKEGQNVTLSCEQNLNHDAMYWYRQDPGQGLRLIYYSQIVNDFQKGDIAEGYSVSREKKESFPLTVTSAQKNPTAFYLCASSSWRGPDAEAFFGQGTRLTVV.

J is TRBJ2-6 and V is TRBV5-4; the D is unclear. The CDR3 consists of 15 residues. V was trimmed by 0 bases and J by 2 bases, leaving 6 bases between them. Germline CDR1 reads SGHNT; CDR2 reads YYREEE (reference sequence). The CDR3 bases are TGTGCCAGCAGCTTGGATTCCACTGGGGCCAACGTCCTGACTTTC. It specifies CASSLDSTGANVLTF.

This chain connects TRBV7-2 to TRBJ2-7; D might be TRBD2 (5 bases). Looked up from germline, CDR1 is SGHTA and CDR2 is FQGNSA. This CDR3 spans 13 amino acids. V was trimmed by 4 bases and J by 3 bases, leaving 10 bases between them. As DNA, the CDR3 is TGTGCCAGCAGCTACGGGGTTAGCTACGAGCAGTACTTC. Amino acid sequence: CASSYGVSYEQYF.

The chain carries TRBV4-3 and TRBJ2-1, with 7 bases lining up with TRBD2. V shed 0 bases and J 10 bases; nucleotides not matched to a gene: 9. CDR3 size: 15 residues. CDR1 LGHNA and CDR2 YSLEER come from the germline V gene. The CDR3 DNA sequence: TGCGCCAGCAGCCAAGATCCGTGGGAGGGGTTGGAGCAGTTCTTC. This encodes CASSQDPWEGLEQFF.

The rearrangement links TRBV18 to TRBJ2-1; TRBD2 matches 7 bases. Germline CDR1 and CDR2: KGHSH and LQKENI. The CDR3 is 14 residues long. V lost 1 base and J lost 5; bases outside the gene matches: 2. As DNA, the CDR3 is TGTGCCAGCTCACCACAGGGGAGGGACAATGAGCAGTTCTTC. It yields the protein CASSPQGRDNEQFF.

The chain is built from TRBV6-5 and TRBJ2-7; perhaps TRBD1 as D (6 bases). In germline, CDR1 is MNHEY, CDR2 SVGAGI. The V gene lost 10 bases and the J gene lost 0 bases, with 19 bases spanning the gap. This CDR3 spans 15 amino acids. As DNA, the CDR3 is TGTGCCAACCCCATACCGGGACATCTCTCCTACGAGCAGTACTTC. It codes for CANPIPGHLSYEQYF.

The chain recombines TRBV7-2 with TRBJ1-3; 8 bases fit TRBD1. Losses at the gene ends were 5 bases for V and 3 bases for J; bases not matched to a gene: 9. The CDR3 consists of 16 residues. Germline lookup yields CDR1 SGHTA and CDR2 FQGNSA. The CDR3 sequence is CASSEKPTGVGNTIYF. The CDR3 DNA is TGTGCCAGCAGCGAGAAACCGACAGGGGTTGGAAACACCATATATTTT.

This chain links TRBV25-1 with TRBJ1-2, with TRBD1 matching 7 bases. The CDR3 consists of 14 residues. In germline, CDR1 is MGHDK, CDR2 SYGVNS. V trimming: 5 bases; J trimming: 3 bases; junction bases outside the gene matches: 6. CDR3 sequence reads: CASSPSDRDYGYTF. The CDR3 DNA is TGTGCCAGCAGTCCCAGTGACAGGGACTATGGCTACACCTTC.

The rearrangement links TRBV5-1 to TRBJ2-5; D remains unclear. Germline CDR1 reads SGHRS; CDR2 reads YFSETQ. Trimming cost V 1 base and J 2 bases, with 3 bases left between them. The CDR3 consists of 12 residues. For the CDR3, the DNA is TGCGCCAGCAGCTTGACTCAAGAGACCCAGTACTTC. It yields the protein CASSLTQETQYF.

This chain connects TRBV7-2 to TRBJ1-1; D might be TRBD1 (6 bases). The germline V and J ends were trimmed by 1 base and 5 bases, with 17 bases remaining between them. The CDR3 extends over 16 amino acids. From germline, CDR1 is SGHTA and CDR2 FQGNSA. CDR3 sequence: CASSLVPRGFTTEAFF. The CDR3 DNA is TGTGCCAGCAGCTTAGTTCCGAGGGGGTTCACGACTGAAGCTTTCTTT.

The CDR3 region has the DNA TGTGCCTGGAGTCTGGGGGCCTACTATGGCTACACCTTC. It codes for CAWSLGAYYGYTF. J is TRBJ1-2 and V is TRBV30; tentatively, D is TRBD1 (6 bases). The germline CDR1 and CDR2 sequences are GTSNPN and SVGIG (reference sequence). CDR3 length: 13 residues. Trimming shortened V by 2 bases and J by 3 bases, and 10 bases separated the two germline ends. Filled out from reference TRBV30 and TRBJ1-2, the complete variable domain reads SQTIHQWPATLVQPVGSPLSLECTVEGTSNPNLYWYRQAAGRGLQLLFYSVGIGQISSEVPQNLSASRPQDRQFILSSKKLLLSDSGFYLCAWSLGAYYGYTFGSGTRLTVV.